The 6 T cell receptor beta chains below were found in one sample sequenced in a study of CD4 T cells in relation to SARS-CoV-2 and coronaviruses. Unexposed donor CD4+ T cells date from 2011-2018, before the COVID-19 pandemic. After more than eight days of culture, CD4+ T cells were isolated. Measured with immunoSEQ multiplex PCR; TCRdb has only the in-frame clones, and not every one. Of some 28,000 clones in the sample, 60% to 80% are singletons; the top ten hold around 25%. No cognate antigen is known for these TCRs. Sequenced sample: CD4+ T cells from PBMCs, cultured in vitro. The source is a human donor in good health.

The chain recombines TRBV5-6 with TRBJ1-1, with 9 bases that match TRBD1. The CDR3 loop spans 15 amino acids. V trimming: 2 bases; J trimming: 2 bases; junction bases outside the gene matches: 4. Germline values: CDR1 SGHDT, CDR2 YYEEEE. The chain's CDR3 is CASSFVQGANTEAFF. In nucleotides, the CDR3 is TGTGCCAGCAGCTTTGTACAGGGGGCTAACACTGAAGCTTTCTTT.

V is TRBV6-1 and J is TRBJ1-6; D not certain. V lost 1 base and J 4 bases, leaving 11 bases between the germline ends. The CDR3 contains 16 residues. The V gene's germline CDR1 is MNHNS and CDR2 SASEGT. The CDR3 loop reads CASSEEPAQYNSPLHF. The CDR3 DNA sequence: TGTGCCAGCAGTGAAGAACCAGCCCAATATAATTCACCCCTCCACTTT.

This sequence joins TRBV12-3 or TRBV12-4 and TRBJ1-1, with TRBD1 matching 7 bases. Trimming removed 6 bases from V and 5 bases from J; junction bases left unmatched: 6. The CDR3 extends over 13 amino acids. The CDR3 spells CASRTQGWTEAFF. In nucleotides, the CDR3 is TGTGCCAGCAGAACACAGGGGTGGACTGAAGCTTTCTTT.

The chain carries TRBV3-1 (or the pseudogene TRBV3-2) and TRBJ2-6, with D uncertain. CDR1 and CDR2 from the germline V gene are LGHDT and YNNKEL (reference sequence). Trimming stripped 1 base from V and 1 base from J, with 17 bases between. This CDR3 contains 19 residues. In DNA, the CDR3 is TGTGCCAGCAGCCAAGCCCTCCCCGGCCGTCAATCTGGGGCCAACGTCCTGACTTTC. Its protein product is CASSQALPGRQSGANVLTF.

This clone was counted a few times. CDR3 residues: CASSLRSDTQYF. CDR3 nucleotides: TGTGCCAGCAGCTTGAGGTCAGATACGCAGTATTTT. The rearrangement links TRBV5-4 to TRBJ2-3; unclear D gene. Germline V lookup: CDR1 SGHNT, CDR2 YYREEE (reference sequence). V gave up 1 base and J gave up 4 bases, with 4 bases separating them. There are 12 residues in the CDR3.

The chain employs TRBV30 and TRBJ2-7; 10 bases are shared with TRBD2. The ends lost 0 bases at V and 3 bases at J; junction bases unmatched: 5. Germline CDR1 GTSNPN, CDR2 SVGIG (reference sequence). The CDR3 loop spans 15 amino acids. CDR3 nucleotides: TGTGCCTGGAGTGTACGGTCTAGCGGGAGCTACGAGCAGTACTTC. This translates into CAWSVRSSGSYEQYF.